The subject of this entry is one T cell receptor (beta chain). The target antigen is unknown. Individuals selected for sequencing had exhibited CD8+CD57+ cell expansion on flow cytometry. A severe acquired aplastic anemia diagnosis applied to all patients. The data originate from a study of CD8+CD57+ T cells in acquired aplastic anemia. In germline, CDR1 is SGHRS, CDR2 YFSETQ. Germline trimming cut 4 bases from V and 3 bases from J; bases unmatched to any gene: 12. This CDR3 region has 16 residues. Investigators profiled TCR beta VDJ and CDR3 from genomic DNA template. TCRdb re-derived calls from the reads in MiXCR, one entry per CDR3 protein. The sample has roughly 280,000 distinct CDR3 sequences, 45% to 65% seen once. Study findings and constraints: Controls and patients did not differ significantly in CD8+ Simpson's diversity.

The material sequenced was sorted CD4+, CD8+, or CD8+CD57+ T cells (not recorded which) from PBMCs. The chain links TRBV5-1 to TRBJ2-5; 7 bases map to TRBD2. The TCR sequence derives from a human donor with aplastic anemia. Here the CDR3 reads CASSGGREGGKETQYF. CDR3 coding DNA: TGCGCCAGCAGCGGCGGCAGGGAGGGCGGGAAAGAGACCCAGTACTTC.